A single T cell receptor beta chain is shown here with its context. The data belong to a study of blood T cell repertoires in COVID-19. Overall study: Recovered status applied to Cohort 3 donors who had two consecutive negative PCRs. It also applied to those with clearance or with symptom resolution. Specimens from acute and convalescent COVID-19 originated in the United States, Italy and Spain. PBMCs, B-cell-depleted T cells, or T cells were the source of the cDNA or gDNA that made up the material.

This CDR3 has 14 residues. The germline V and J ends were trimmed by 5 bases and 2 bases, with 12 bases remaining between them. CDR1 and CDR2 (germline): LNHNV, YYDKDF (reference sequence). In the authors' methods: Reference gene primer amplification yielded estimated nucleated cell counts. Clones were sequenced by immunoSEQ multiplex PCR, and TCRdb holds only the in-frame ones, with some missing. From that table come the V and J calls and clone size; the DNA was used to work out D and trimming. The sample holds approximately 150,000 clones, about 80% seen once. This sequence joins TRBV15 and TRBJ1-2; the D is unclear. Material: PBMCs or T cells enriched from blood (not recorded which). This sequence was found in a woman aged 70-85 years in a cohort exposed to, infected with or recovered from COVID-19 (not recorded which). The CDR3 sequence: CATSPSTHNYGYTF. CDR3 coding DNA: TGTGCCACCAGCCCAAGCACCCACAACTATGGCTACACCTTC.